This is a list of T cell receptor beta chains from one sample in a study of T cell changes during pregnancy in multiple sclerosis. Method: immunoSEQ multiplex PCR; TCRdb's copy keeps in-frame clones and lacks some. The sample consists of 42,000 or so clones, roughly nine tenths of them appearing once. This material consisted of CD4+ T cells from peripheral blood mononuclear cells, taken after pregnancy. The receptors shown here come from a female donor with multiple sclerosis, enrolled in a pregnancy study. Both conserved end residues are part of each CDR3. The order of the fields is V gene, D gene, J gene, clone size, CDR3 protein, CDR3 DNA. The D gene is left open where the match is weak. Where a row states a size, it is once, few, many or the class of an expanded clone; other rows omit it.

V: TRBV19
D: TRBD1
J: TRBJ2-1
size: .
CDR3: CASSRTGDIGEQFF
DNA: TGTGCCAGTAGTAGGACAGGGGATATAGGTGAGCAGTTCTTC

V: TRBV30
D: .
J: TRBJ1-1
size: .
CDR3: CAWSFGGWTEAFF
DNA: TGTGCCTGGAGTTTCGGAGGGTGGACTGAAGCTTTCTTT

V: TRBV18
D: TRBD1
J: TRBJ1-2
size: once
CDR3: CASSPGVGGHGYTF
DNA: TGTGCCAGCTCACCAGGTGTAGGGGGCCATGGCTACACCTTC

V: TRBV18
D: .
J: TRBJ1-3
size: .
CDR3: CASSGGATYSGNTIYF
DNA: TGTGCCAGCTCGGGGGGAGCGACATACTCTGGAAACACCATATATTTT

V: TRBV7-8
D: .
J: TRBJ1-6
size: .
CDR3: CASSPRVVRGGSPLHF
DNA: TGTGCCAGCAGCCCCCGAGTAGTAAGAGGGGGTTCACCCCTCCACTTT

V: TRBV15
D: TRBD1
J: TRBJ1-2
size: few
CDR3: CATSRPDRGLIYGYTF
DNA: TGTGCCACCAGCAGACCTGACAGGGGGCTTATCTATGGCTACACCTTC

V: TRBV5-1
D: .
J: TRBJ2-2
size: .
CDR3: CASSEGGVNTGELFF
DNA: TGCGCCAGCAGCGAAGGGGGGGTGAACACCGGGGAGCTGTTTTTT

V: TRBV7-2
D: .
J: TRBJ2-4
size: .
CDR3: CASSPPASRLAKNIQYF
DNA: TGTGCCAGCAGCCCCCCGGCTAGCCGGCTAGCCAAAAACATTCAGTACTTC

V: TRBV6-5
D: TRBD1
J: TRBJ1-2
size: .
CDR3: CASSYLDRGRNGYTF
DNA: TGTGCCAGCAGTTACTTGGACAGGGGCAGGAATGGCTACACCTTC

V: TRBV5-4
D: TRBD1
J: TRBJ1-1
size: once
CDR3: CASSLEGQWDTEAFF
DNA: TGTGCCAGCAGCTTGGAGGGACAGTGGGACACTGAAGCTTTCTTT

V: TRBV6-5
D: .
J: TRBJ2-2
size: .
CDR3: CASRLRGGELFF
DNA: TGTGCCAGCAGGCTCAGGGGCGGGGAGCTGTTTTTT

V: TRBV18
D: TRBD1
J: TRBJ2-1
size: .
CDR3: CASSLQGSSYNEQFF
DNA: TGTGCCAGCTCACTACAGGGGTCCTCCTACAATGAGCAGTTCTTC

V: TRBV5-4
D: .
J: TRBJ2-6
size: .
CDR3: CASSPQRGSGANVLTF
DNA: TGTGCCAGCAGCCCACAAAGAGGCTCTGGGGCCAACGTCCTGACTTTC

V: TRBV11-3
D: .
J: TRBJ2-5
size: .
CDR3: CASSLSAGETQYF
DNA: TGTGCCAGCAGCTTGTCGGCCGGGGAGACCCAGTACTTC

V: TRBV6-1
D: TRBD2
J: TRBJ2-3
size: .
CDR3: CASSEAGLAGTLMGGTQYF
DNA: TGTGCCAGCAGTGAAGCTGGACTAGCGGGGACCCTCATGGGAGGTACGCAGTATTTT

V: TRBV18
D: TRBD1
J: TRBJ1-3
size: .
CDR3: CASSWDRGNTIYF
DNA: TGTGCCAGCTCGTGGGACAGAGGAAACACCATATATTTT

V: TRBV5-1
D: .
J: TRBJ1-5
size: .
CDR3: CASSLGDNNQPQHF
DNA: TGCGCCAGCAGCTTGGGGGACAACAATCAGCCCCAGCATTTT

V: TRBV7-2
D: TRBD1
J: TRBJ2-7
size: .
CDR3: CASSLIQSSGQGYEQYF
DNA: TGTGCCAGCAGCTTAATACAATCTTCGGGACAGGGTTACGAGCAGTACTTC

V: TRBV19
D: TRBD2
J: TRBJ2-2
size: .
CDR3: CASSGGDSGELFF
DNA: TGTGCCAGTAGTGGGGGGGATAGCGGGGAGCTGTTTTTT

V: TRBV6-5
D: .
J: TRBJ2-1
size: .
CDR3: CASSNRYRVYEQFF
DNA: TGTGCCAGCAGTAATCGCTACAGGGTCTATGAGCAGTTCTTC

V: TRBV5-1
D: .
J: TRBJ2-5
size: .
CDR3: CASSLEAGYQETQYF
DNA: TGCGCCAGCAGCTTGGAAGCGGGCTACCAAGAGACCCAGTACTTC

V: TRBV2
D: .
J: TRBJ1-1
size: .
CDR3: CASSERSLNTEAFF
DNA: TGTGCCAGCAGTGAAAGGAGCCTGAACACTGAAGCTTTCTTT

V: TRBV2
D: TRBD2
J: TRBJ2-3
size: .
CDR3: CASSEALSAGGSTDTQYF
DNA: TGTGCCAGCAGTGAAGCGCTTTCCGCGGGGGGCAGCACAGATACGCAGTATTTT

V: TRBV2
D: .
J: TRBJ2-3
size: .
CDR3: CASSGLVIDTQYF
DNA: TGTGCCAGCAGTGGGCTAGTGATAGATACGCAGTATTTT

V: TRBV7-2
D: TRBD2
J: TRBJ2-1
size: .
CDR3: CASSLVPRGGPRYNEQFF
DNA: TGTGCCAGCAGCTTAGTTCCTCGCGGGGGTCCGAGATACAATGAGCAGTTCTTC

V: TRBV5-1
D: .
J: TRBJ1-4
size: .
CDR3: CASSFGGGQGKLFF
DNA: TGCGCCAGCAGCTTCGGGGGAGGGCAAGGGAAACTGTTTTTT

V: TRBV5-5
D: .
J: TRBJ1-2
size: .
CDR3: CASSLGGHLSGYTF
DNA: TGTGCCAGCAGCTTGGGTGGACACCTTTCCGGCTACACCTTC

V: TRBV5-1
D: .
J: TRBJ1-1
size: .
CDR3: CASSPNRNTEAFF
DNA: TGCGCCAGCAGCCCGAACAGGAACACTGAAGCTTTCTTT

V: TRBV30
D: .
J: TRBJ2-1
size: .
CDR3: CAWSARQRSYNEQFF
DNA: TGTGCCTGGAGTGCCCGACAGAGAAGTTACAATGAGCAGTTCTTC

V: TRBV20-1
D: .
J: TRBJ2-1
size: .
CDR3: CSADSYNEQFF
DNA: TGCAGTGCCGACTCTTACAATGAGCAGTTCTTC

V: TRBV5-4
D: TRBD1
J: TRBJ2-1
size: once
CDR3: CASSLVGQSSYNEQFF
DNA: TGTGCCAGCAGCTTGGTGGGACAGAGCTCCTACAATGAGCAGTTCTTC

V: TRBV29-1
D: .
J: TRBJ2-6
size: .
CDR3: CSVEAAGANVLTF
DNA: TGCAGCGTTGAAGCGGCTGGGGCCAACGTCCTGACTTTC

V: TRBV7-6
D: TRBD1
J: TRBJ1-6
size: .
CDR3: CASSPGTVFSPLHF
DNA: TGTGCCAGCAGCCCAGGGACAGTCTTCTCACCCCTCCACTTT

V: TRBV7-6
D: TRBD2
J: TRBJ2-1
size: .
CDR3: CASSLVGTSGVNEQFF
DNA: TGTGCCAGCAGCTTAGTCGGGACTAGCGGGGTCAATGAGCAGTTCTTC

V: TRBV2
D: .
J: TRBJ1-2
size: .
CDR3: CASSEIASGYTF
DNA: TGTGCCAGCAGTGAAATAGCTAGTGGCTACACCTTC

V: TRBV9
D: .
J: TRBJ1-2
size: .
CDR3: CASSVGGHPNYGYTF
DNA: TGTGCCAGCAGCGTAGGGGGACACCCTAACTATGGCTACACCTTC

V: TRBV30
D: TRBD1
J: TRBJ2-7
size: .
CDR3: CAWSRTGPKTYEQYF
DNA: TGTGCCTGGAGCCGGACAGGCCCTAAGACCTACGAGCAGTACTTC